What follows are 16 T cell receptor beta chains derived from one specimen sequenced in a study of breast tumors, draining lymph nodes, adjacent tissues. One entry per CDR3 protein, called by TCRdb with MiXCR from the multiplex PCR reads. The table has fewer than 140,000 distinct CDR3 sequences, around 30% seen once. The lymph nodes were axillary draining lymph nodes from breast cancer patients. The specimen was axillary lymph node tissue. Receptors were obtained from a female donor with breast cancer. Some clones in this sample may be carry-over from other donors' samples.

This clonotype occurred many times. V gene TRBV4-1 combines with J gene TRBJ2-2; 7 positions agree with TRBD1. Germline CDR1 reads MGHRA; CDR2 reads YSYEKL. V was clipped by 0 bases and J by 4 bases; unmatched bases: 11. This CDR3 is 18 amino acids long. For the CDR3, the DNA is TGCGCCAGCAGCCAAGATCCCCGAGGGGGCAGGAGCACCGGGGAGCTGTTTTTT. It codes for CASSQDPRGGRSTGELFF.

The chain uses TRBV29-1 and TRBJ1-2, with D hard to call. The V end was cut by 4 bases, the J end by 3 bases, with 9 bases between. This CDR3 contains 12 residues. Germline V gene lookup returns CDR1 SQVTM and CDR2 ANQGSEA. The CDR3 reads CSVVTRYYGYTF. The CDR3 DNA reads TGCAGCGTTGTAACCCGTTACTATGGCTACACCTTC.

This clonotype was seen many times. The rearrangement links TRBV29-1 to TRBJ2-1; 8 bases agree with TRBD2. CDR1 is SQVTM, CDR2 ANQGSEA, per germline. V shed 5 bases, J shed 7 bases, and the junction held 4 bases outside the gene matches. The CDR3 is made up of 12 amino acids. The CDR3 is CSVTGTRNEQFF. CDR3 bases: TGCAGCGTTACCGGGACTAGAAATGAGCAGTTCTTC.

This clonotype was seen a few times. A much more abundant neighbour one base away suggests this may be a read error. The chain recombines TRBV20-1 with TRBJ1-5; D gene uncertain. There are 12 residues in the CDR3. From germline, CDR1 is DFQATT and CDR2 SNEGSKA (reference sequence). Here the CDR3 reads CNASQGIQPQHF. CDR3 bases: TGCAATGCTAGTCAAGGGATCCAGCCCCAGCATTTT.

Comment on this clonotype: The junction departs from the called germline gene at one end, perhaps through a read error. V usage is TRBV7-2 and J usage is TRBJ1-4; perhaps TRBD1 as D (5 bases). The CDR3 sequence is 16 residues long. Germline values: CDR1 SGHTA, CDR2 FQGNSA. The CDR3 region has the DNA TGTACCAGCAGCTTCCGCTCGGGGGGAACTAATGAAAAACCGTTTTTT. Protein product: CTSSFRSGGTNEKPFF.

There are many counts of this clonotype. V is TRBV20-1 and J is TRBJ2-3; D possibly matches TRBD1 or TRBD2 (5 bases each). In germline, CDR1 is DFQATT, CDR2 SNEGSKA (reference sequence). Trimming left V 5 bases short and J 2 bases short, with 23 bases between. CDR3 length equals 17 residues. CDR3 sequence reads: CSASGTPVWTLTDTQYF. In nucleotides, the CDR3 is TGCAGTGCTTCCGGGACCCCGGTATGGACTCTCACAGATACGCAGTATTTT.

This clonotype was recorded at least ten times. The chain is built from TRBV2 and TRBJ1-5, with D unresolved. The CDR3 covers 15 residues. Germline V lookup: CDR1 SNHLY, CDR2 FYNNEI. Deletions cut 2 bases from V and 2 bases from J, with 10 bases between. CDR3 sequence reads: CASSELTPGNQPQHF. CDR3 nucleotides: TGTGCCAGCAGTGAACTCACCCCGGGCAATCAGCCCCAGCATTTT.

This clonotype was observed at least ten times. The rearrangement uses TRBV20-1 and TRBJ1-2; D might be TRBD1 (6 bases). The CDR3 consists of 13 residues. V shed 3 bases and J shed 0 bases, with 8 bases lying between them. In germline, CDR1 is DFQATT, CDR2 SNEGSKA (reference sequence). CDR3 amino acids: CSASGGSNYGYTF. DNA of the CDR3: TGCAGTGCTAGCGGGGGCTCTAACTATGGCTACACCTTC.

This clonotype came up many times. Here the CDR3 reads CASSQGDEAGYEQYF. For the CDR3, the DNA is TGCGCCAGCAGCCAAGGAGATGAGGCGGGCTACGAGCAGTACTTC. The chain joins TRBV4-3 to TRBJ2-7; possible D gene TRBD2, 5 bases. CDR3 length: 15 amino acids. Looked up from germline, CDR1 is LGHNA and CDR2 is YSLEER. V was cut by 1 base and J by 3 bases, with 13 bases left in between.

The sample holds a few counts of this clonotype. This chain links TRBV4-2 with TRBJ2-2; tentative D call: TRBD1 (6 bases). The V end lost 1 base, the J end lost 1 base, and 16 bases lay between the germline ends. The germline gives CDR1 LGHNA, CDR2 YNFKEQ. The CDR3 consists of 18 residues. This CDR3 is CASSQGPQGRMNTGELFF. CDR3 nucleotides: TGTGCCAGCAGCCAAGGCCCCCAGGGGCGGATGAACACCGGGGAGCTGTTTTTT.

This clonotype came up many times. This chain joins TRBV20-1 and TRBJ2-1, with 8 bases identical to TRBD2. V lost 5 bases and J lost 1; bases outside the gene matches: 13. Germline assignment: CDR1 DFQATT and CDR2 SNEGSKA (reference sequence). The length of the CDR3 is 17 residues. The DNA for the CDR3 is TGCAGTGCTGGCGGGGAGGAGACTAGCGATTCCTACAATGAGCAGTTCTTC. Translated: CSAGGEETSDSYNEQFF.

In its sample, this clonotype was seen many times. The genes are TRBV4-1 and TRBJ2-7; D is perhaps TRBD2 (7 bases). Germline CDR1 is MGHRA and CDR2 is YSYEKL. V lost 1 base and J 7 bases, leaving 17 bases between the germline ends. The CDR3 totals 15 residues. The CDR3 DNA follows: TGCGCCAGCAGCCAAGGGCTGGAGGGGGGGAGAGAGCAGTACTTC. It specifies CASSQGLEGGREQYF.

At least ten counts were recorded for this clonotype. The genes are TRBV7-8 and TRBJ1-4, with TRBD1 as a possible D gene (6 bases). Germline V gene lookup returns CDR1 SGHVS and CDR2 FQNEAQ. The CDR3 length is 15 residues. V gave up 2 bases and J gave up 7 bases, with 14 bases separating them. CDR3 sequence reads: CASSLNQGPSEKLFF. As DNA, the CDR3 is TGTGCCAGCAGCTTAAACCAGGGGCCGAGTGAAAAACTGTTTTTT.

Many counts were recorded for this clonotype. This sequence joins TRBV10-3 and TRBJ1-3; perhaps TRBD1 as D (5 bases). Germline CDR1 ENHRY, CDR2 SYGVKD. The CDR3 is 15 amino acids. The ends were cut back, 2 bases at V and 0 bases at J, with 8 bases in the middle. The CDR3 loop is CAISEAGSSGNTIYF. The CDR3 DNA is TGTGCCATCAGTGAGGCAGGGAGCTCTGGAAACACCATATATTTT.

This clonotype was recorded at least ten times. The chain couples TRBV7-6 to TRBJ1-1, with D perhaps TRBD1 (5 bases). Per germline, CDR1 SGHVS and CDR2 FNYEAQ. This CDR3 spans 16 amino acids. Trimming shortened V by 5 bases and J by 5 bases, and 21 bases separated the two germline ends. The CDR3 DNA sequence: TGTGCCAGCAGCCCCTCCAAAGGGGCGGGAAGGACTGAAGCTTTCTTT. This codes for CASSPSKGAGRTEAFF.

This clonotype was observed many times. V and J are TRBV5-6 and TRBJ2-7, with 8 bases lining up with TRBD2. V lost 1 base, J lost 2 bases, and 5 bases stayed unmatched. This CDR3 contains 15 residues. Germline lookup yields CDR1 SGHDT and CDR2 YYEEEE. CDR3: CASSLLLAVTYEQYF. The CDR3 DNA reads TGTGCCAGCAGCTTGCTACTAGCGGTCACCTACGAGCAGTACTTC.